Below, 21 T cell receptor beta chains from the same sample are listed, as sequenced in a study of blood T cells in healthy people across ages. With a J-beta primer mix and a sample-barcoded 5' primer, a second PCR ran roughly 6 to 11 cycles. Via MiXCR, TCRdb re-called the 5' RACE reads, giving one row per CDR3 protein. The sample carries roughly 800,000 distinct CDR3 sequences, 55% to 70% recorded once. Sequenced sample: blood. The receptors here all came from a man between 25 and 39 years old in good health.

The chain uses TRBV6-2 or TRBV6-3 and TRBJ2-7; D possibly corresponds to TRBD2 (5 bases). Germline CDR1 MNHEY, CDR2 SVGEGT. The CDR3 loop spans 12 amino acids. Trimming removed 4 bases from V and 8 bases from J, with 12 bases in between. The CDR3 here is CASSSQAGKQYF. The CDR3 region has the DNA TGTGCCAGCAGTTCTCAGGCGGGCAAGCAGTACTTC.

The CDR3 nucleotides are TGTGCCAGCACGAGCGGCTCCACCTACAATGAGCAGTACTTC. Residues: CASTSGSTYNEQYF. This sequence joins TRBV6-1 and TRBJ2-1; TRBD2 might be the D (5 bases). Gene TRBJ2-7 matches the end of the DNA better, so the J call may be wrong. Germline CDR1 is MNHNS and CDR2 is SASEGT. The CDR3 is 14 residues long.

The V call is TRBV28, the J call TRBJ1-2; D is unclear. Germline values: CDR1 MDHEN, CDR2 SYDVKM. The CDR3 length is 13 residues. With 4 bases removed from V and 4 bases from J, the gap between germline ends came to 10 bases. As DNA, the CDR3 is TGTGCCAGCAGTTCAACAAACTCCTATGGCTACACCTTC. It encodes CASSSTNSYGYTF.

The rearrangement links TRBV29-1 to TRBJ2-7; D perhaps matches TRBD1 (5 bases). Germline V lookup: CDR1 SQVTM, CDR2 ANQGSEA. This CDR3 contains 15 residues. The V gene lost 2 bases and the J gene lost 3 bases, with 17 bases spanning the gap. The CDR3 spells CSVEFPGQMDYEQYF. The CDR3 coding sequence is TGCAGCGTTGAATTCCCAGGGCAAATGGACTACGAGCAGTACTTC.

There are a few counts of this clonotype. The gene calls are TRBV12-3 or TRBV12-4 and TRBJ2-5; no definite D call. The closer fit of TRBJ2-7 to the DNA end suggests the J call may be wrong. CDR3 length equals 16 residues. The chain's CDR3 is CASRRRVDGFFFEQYF. The CDR3 DNA is TGTGCCAGCAGACGTAGGGTGGACGGGTTTTTTTTCGAGCAGTACTTC.

The chain is built from TRBV12-3 or TRBV12-4 and TRBJ2-5; D is perhaps TRBD1 (5 bases). Trimming shortened V by 2 bases and J by 11 bases, and 12 bases separated the two germline ends. The length of the CDR3 is 12 residues. CDR3 nucleotide sequence: TGTGCCAGCAGTTTATATTTAGGGGATCAGTACTTC. It translates to CASSLYLGDQYF.

The chain carries TRBV6-5 and TRBJ2-1, with D tentatively TRBD1 (6 bases). Germline lookup yields CDR1 MNHEY and CDR2 SVGAGI. This CDR3 spans 14 amino acids. Trimming shortened V by 5 bases and J by 1 base, and 9 bases separated the two germline ends. CDR3: CASSVQGSYNEQFF. The CDR3 bases are TGTGCCAGCAGTGTACAGGGTTCCTACAATGAGCAGTTCTTC.

V is TRBV7-2 and J is TRBJ2-1; D possibly corresponds to TRBD1 (7 bases). The CDR3 has 19 amino acids. Trimming stripped 1 base from V and 7 bases from J, with 26 bases between. Germline assignment: CDR1 SGHTA and CDR2 FQGNSA. The CDR3 DNA reads TGTGCCAGCAGCTTAGTAGAGGGGGAGCTGGAGGGGGCTAGGAATGAGCAGTTCTTC. This sequence encodes CASSLVEGELEGARNEQFF.

This clonotype was detected only a few times. The V and J genes are TRBV12-5 and TRBJ2-7, with D perhaps matching TRBD1 or TRBD2 (5 bases each). The ends were cut back, 6 bases at V and 0 bases at J, with 18 bases in the middle. This CDR3 has 16 amino acids. Germline V gene data show CDR1 as LGHNT and CDR2 as FRNRAP. CDR3 DNA: TGTGCTAGTGGCCCGAATGGTCGGGACCACTCCTACGAGCAGTACTTC. Protein sequence: CASGPNGRDHSYEQYF.

This clonotype was seen a few times. The chain couples TRBV20-1 to TRBJ2-7; the D is unclear. In germline, CDR1 is DFQATT, CDR2 SNEGSKA (reference sequence). Trimming took 5 bases from V and 0 from J, leaving 11 bases between them. The CDR3 totals 13 residues. The CDR3 sequence: CSADHSSSYEQYF. In DNA, the CDR3 is TGCAGTGCTGACCACAGTAGCTCCTACGAGCAGTACTTC.

This clonotype was recorded a few times. This chain joins TRBV15 and TRBJ2-1; no definite D call. This CDR3 has 15 residues. Per germline, CDR1 LNHNV and CDR2 YYDKDF (reference sequence). Trimming took 1 base from V and 8 from J, leaving 15 bases between them. CDR3 sequence (DNA): TGTGCCACCAGCAGAGTATTTGCGCAAGGCCATGAGCAGTTCTTC. Translated, it gives CATSRVFAQGHEQFF.

Only a few counts were recorded for this clonotype. The chain recombines TRBV29-1 with TRBJ2-1; a possible D gene is TRBD2 (5 bases). Looked up from germline, CDR1 is SQVTM and CDR2 is ANQGSEA. Trimming left V 2 bases short and J 7 bases short, with 15 bases between. The CDR3 sequence is 14 residues long. CDR3 coding DNA: TGCAGCGTTGAAACGGGATCTAACAGAAATGAGCAGTTCTTC. Encoded protein: CSVETGSNRNEQFF.

The chain joins TRBV12-3 or TRBV12-4 to TRBJ1-2; possible D gene TRBD1, 6 bases. V lost 5 bases and J 8 bases, leaving 15 bases between the germline ends. The CDR3 length is 13 residues. The chain's CDR3 is CASSLTQGRGYTF. In nucleotides, the CDR3 is TGTGCCAGCAGTCTAACACAGGGACGGGGCTACACCTTC.

The chain joins TRBV2 to TRBJ1-2; D ambiguous. The germline V gene encodes CDR1 SNHLY and CDR2 FYNNEI. This CDR3 region has 12 residues. Trimming stripped 2 bases from V and 6 bases from J, with 7 bases between. The CDR3 DNA reads as TGTGCCAGCAGTGAATCCGGGGATGGCTACACCTTC. This encodes CASSESGDGYTF. Looking up the rest from reference TRBV2 and TRBJ1-2 gives the full variable domain: EPEVTQTPSHQVTQMGQEVILRCVPISNHLYFYWYRQILGQKVEFLVSFYNNEISEKSEIFDDQFSVERPDGSNFTLKIRSTKLEDSAMYFCASSESGDGYTFGSGTRLTVV.

Worth noting for this clonotype: Mismatch with germline at one junction end may stem from a read error. This rearrangement joins TRBV7-2 to TRBJ1-2; D is uncertain. CDR3 length equals 15 residues. Germline loops: CDR1 SGHTA, CDR2 FQGNSA. Here the CDR3 reads CASSLARGPLYGYTF. The CDR3 DNA sequence: TGTGCCAGCAGCTTGGCTCGCGGACCGCTCTATGGCTACACTTTC.

The chain has TRBV27 and TRBJ2-7, with D perhaps matching TRBD1 or TRBD2 (5 bases each). V was pared by 6 bases and J by 0 bases, with 27 bases between. The CDR3 spans 19 residues. Germline CDR1 is MNHEY and CDR2 is SMNVEV (reference sequence). This CDR3 is CASSPGSARVGEGSYEQYF. CDR3 DNA sequence: TGTGCCAGCAGCCCAGGGTCAGCGCGGGTAGGAGAAGGCTCCTACGAGCAGTACTTC.

This clonotype was detected only a few times. The rearrangement joins TRBV7-9 to TRBJ2-3, with 12 bases that match TRBD2. J lost 6 bases, V lost 4 bases, and 8 bases had no gene match. The CDR3 loop spans 16 amino acids. CDR1 is SEHNR, CDR2 FQNEAQ, per germline (reference sequence). This CDR3 is CASSWTSGTREDTQYF. In DNA, the CDR3 is TGTGCCAGCAGCTGGACTAGCGGGACCCGTGAGGATACGCAGTATTTT.

V usage is TRBV15 and J usage is TRBJ2-7; 8 bases are a match to TRBD2. CDR1 is LNHNV and CDR2 is YYDKDF in the germline V gene (reference sequence). CDR3 size: 16 residues. The V gene end was trimmed by 1 base and the J gene end by 1 base; junction bases not matched to a gene: 6. As DNA, the CDR3 is TGTGCCACCAGCAGAGGCGGCGGGAGGTCATCCTACGAGCAGTACTTC. This gives the protein CATSRGGGRSSYEQYF.

The genes are TRBV2 and TRBJ2-1; 11 bases fit TRBD2. The CDR3 loop spans 15 amino acids. Germline loops: CDR1 SNHLY, CDR2 FYNNEI. J lost 1 base, V lost 7 bases, and 3 bases had no gene match. CDR3 bases: TGTGCCAGCACCCGACTAGCGGGGTCCTACAATGAGCAGTTCTTC. Amino acids: CASTRLAGSYNEQFF. Together with reference TRBV2 and TRBJ2-1, the CDR3 gives the full variable domain: EPEVTQTPSHQVTQMGQEVILRCVPISNHLYFYWYRQILGQKVEFLVSFYNNEISEKSEIFDDQFSVERPDGSNFTLKIRSTKLEDSAMYFCASTRLAGSYNEQFFGPGTRLTVL.

Only one count was recorded for this clonotype. V is TRBV6-6 and J is TRBJ2-3; D gene uncertain. The CDR3 is 14 amino acids. Germline V lookup: CDR1 MNHNY, CDR2 SVGAGI (reference sequence). Between the trimmed V and J ends, which lost 6 bases and 2 bases, there was a span of 12 bases. For the CDR3, the DNA is TGTGCCAGCAGAACCGGGTTGTCCACAGATACGCAGTATTTT. As protein: CASRTGLSTDTQYF.

This chain uses TRBV4-1 with TRBJ2-1; D might be TRBD1 or TRBD2, each matching 5 bases. Germline values: CDR1 MGHRA, CDR2 YSYEKL. The CDR3 totals 14 residues. The V end lost 4 bases, the J end lost 9 bases, and 16 bases lay between the germline ends. CDR3 region: CASSRGDGGGEQFF. In DNA, the CDR3 is TGCGCCAGCAGCCGTGGGGACGGAGGAGGTGAGCAGTTCTTC.